The T cell receptor (beta chain) described here comes from a study of early T cells in non-severe SARS-CoV-2 infection. Study in general: Whole-blood bulk RNA, unsorted, was sequenced, and chains were unpaired.

Researchers tagged individual cDNA molecules with unique molecular identifiers. TCRdb ran MiXCR on the 5' RACE reads and lists one entry per CDR3 protein. This table has tens of thousands of distinct CDR3 sequences, more than 4% appearing once. This clonotype was picked up many times. Its target is not known. Study findings and constraints: Matching with VDJdb favored anti-spike CD8 responses (missing private and CD4 specificities).

CDR3 length equals 14 residues. Germline V lookup: CDR1 SGHNT, CDR2 YYREEE (reference sequence). Trimming stripped 7 bases from V and 2 bases from J, with 13 bases between. Sequencing was done on a sample of whole blood. This receptor was obtained from an adult who was a healthcare worker with PCR-confirmed SARS-CoV-2 infection or an uninfected control (not recorded which). V gene TRBV5-4 combines with J gene TRBJ1-5; D might be TRBD1 (6 bases). This CDR3 reads CASSQGIGNQPQHF. The DNA of the CDR3 is TGTGCCAGCTCTCAGGGGATCGGCAATCAGCCCCAGCATTTT. The full variable domain, its missing parts supplied by reference TRBV5-4 and TRBJ1-5, is ETGVTQSPTHLIKTRGQQVTLRCSSQSGHNTVSWYQQALGQGPQFIFQYYREEENGRGNFPPRFSGLQFPNYSSELNVNALELDDSALYLCASSQGIGNQPQHFGDGTRLSIL.